These 19 T cell receptor beta chains originate from one sample sequenced in a study of T cell responses to AZD1222 COVID-19 vaccine. The data were produced by immunoSEQ multiplex PCR, yet TCRdb's version contains in-frame clones alone and is incomplete. Among about 220,000 clones listed, approximately 94% were seen once. The source material was peripheral blood, sampled on day 0 of MenACWY control vaccination. The receptors originated from an adult in good health.

This clone was seen only a few times. The chain carries TRBV27 and TRBJ2-1; perhaps D is TRBD1 or TRBD2 (6 bases each). Germline V gene data show CDR1 as MNHEY and CDR2 as SMNVEV (reference sequence). The CDR3 has 15 amino acids. Trimming shortened V by 0 bases and J by 9 bases, and 15 bases separated the two germline ends. CDR3 region: CASSLSGIGGGEQFF. The CDR3 region has the DNA TGTGCCAGCAGTTTATCGGGGATAGGGGGAGGTGAGCAGTTCTTC.

A word on this clone: This may come from a read error, since a much larger clone is one base off. The chain employs TRBV9 and TRBJ2-2; D is uncertain. The CDR3 contains 15 residues. V shed 0 bases and J shed 1 base, with 7 bases lying between them. Looked up from germline, CDR1 is SGDLS and CDR2 is YYNGEE. CDR3: CASSVGVGNTGELFF. The CDR3 region has the DNA TGTGCCAGCAGCGTAGGTGTGGGGAACACCGGGGAGCTGTTTTTT. Supplemented by reference TRBV9 and TRBJ2-2, the full variable domain reads DSGVTQTPKHLITATGQRVTLRCSPRSGDLSVYWYQQSLDQGLQFLIQYYNGEERAKGNILERFSAQQFPDLHSELNLSSLELGDSALYFCASSVGVGNTGELFFGEGSRLTVL.

This clone is a singleton in its sample. J is TRBJ2-1 and V is TRBV7-3, with 7 positions matching TRBD2. CDR3 length: 15 residues. Germline V gene lookup returns CDR1 SGHTA and CDR2 FQGTGA. J lost 3 bases, V lost 5 bases, and 7 bases had no gene match. Here the CDR3 reads CASSKSGVGYNEQFF. The CDR3, as DNA: TGTGCCAGCAGCAAAAGCGGGGTCGGCTACAATGAGCAGTTCTTC. Filled out from reference TRBV7-3 and TRBJ2-1, the complete variable domain reads GAGVSQTPSNKVTEKGKYVELRCDPISGHTALYWYRQSLGQGPEFLIYFQGTGAADDSGLPNDRFFAVRPEGSVSTLKIQRTERGDSAVYLCASSKSGVGYNEQFFGPGTRLTVL.

The chain couples TRBV28 to TRBJ1-5; D unclear. There are 11 residues in the CDR3. Trimming took off 5 bases at V and 15 bases at J, with 14 bases between the two ends. Germline loops: CDR1 MDHEN, CDR2 SYDVKM. CDR3 in DNA: TGTGCCAGCAGTCTCCTAGGGTACAGGCATTTT. Translation: CASSLLGYRHF.

The V call is TRBV5-1, the J call TRBJ1-6, with D uncertain. The CDR3 sequence is 9 residues long. V gave up 8 bases and J gave up 11 bases, with 5 bases separating them. Germline CDR1 is SGHRS and CDR2 is YFSETQ. The CDR3 reads CARHPPLHF. For the CDR3, the DNA is TGCGCCAGACACCCACCCCTCCACTTT. The full variable domain, in which reference TRBV5-1 and TRBJ1-6 provide the parts outside the CDR3, is KAGVTQTPRYLIKTRGQQVTLSCSPISGHRSVSWYQQTPGQGLQFLFEYFSETQRNKGNFPGRFSGRQFSNSRSEMNVSTLELGDSALYLCARHPPLHFGNGTRLTVT.

V and J are TRBV12-3 or TRBV12-4 and TRBJ1-1; weak D call: TRBD1 (6 bases). V was clipped by 5 bases and J by 4 bases, with 11 bases between them. The CDR3 consists of 13 residues. The CDR3 spells CASSRGIGTEAFF. The CDR3 DNA reads TGTGCCAGCAGTAGGGGGATAGGCACTGAAGCTTTCTTT.

The chain links TRBV3-1 (or the pseudogene TRBV3-2) to TRBJ1-3; D gene uncertain. Germline values: CDR1 LGHDT, CDR2 YNNKEL (reference sequence). This CDR3 is built from 13 residues. V lost 4 bases to trimming and J lost 4 bases, with 8 bases between them. DNA of the CDR3: TGTGCCAGCAGCCTGGGCAGAGGAAACACCATATATTTT. Translated, it gives CASSLGRGNTIYF.

The chain carries TRBV28 and TRBJ1-4; D perhaps matches TRBD1 (6 bases). The CDR3 totals 16 residues. Germline V gene lookup returns CDR1 MDHEN and CDR2 SYDVKM. V lost 6 bases and J 2 bases, leaving 16 bases between the germline ends. CDR3 DNA sequence: TGTGCCAGCAGCCTCGGGGACATCCTCACTAATGAAAAACTGTTTTTT. Protein sequence: CASSLGDILTNEKLFF.

The CDR3 region has the DNA TGCGCCAGCAGCTTGGGACAGGGTCCAGATACGCAGTATTTT. Amino acids: CASSLGQGPDTQYF. V and J are TRBV5-1 and TRBJ2-3, with TRBD1 matching over 7 bases. The V segment lost 0 bases and the J segment 4 bases; nucleotides outside the gene matches: 2. Germline CDR1 and CDR2: SGHRS and YFSETQ. This CDR3 has 14 residues.

The genes are TRBV11-3 and TRBJ2-3, with D perhaps TRBD2 (6 bases). With 1 base removed from V and 3 bases from J, the gap between germline ends came to 11 bases. This CDR3 is built from 15 residues. The germline gives CDR1 SGHNT, CDR2 YENEEA. DNA for the CDR3: TGTGCCAGCAGCTTAGGGGGGAGGATTACAGATACGCAGTATTTT. This translates into CASSLGGRITDTQYF.

This CDR3 is CASSPGGLRVGGYTF. The CDR3 nucleotides are TGTGCCAGCAGCCCGGGTGGGCTCAGGGTGGGAGGCTACACCTTC. This chain connects TRBV7-9 to TRBJ1-2, with D maybe TRBD1 (5 bases). Germline V gene lookup returns CDR1 SEHNR and CDR2 FQNEAQ (reference sequence). V lost 5 bases and J 8 bases, leaving 21 bases between the germline ends. The CDR3 runs 15 residues.

This clone appeared a single time. This rearrangement joins TRBV5-1 to TRBJ2-3; 9 bases map to TRBD2. The CDR3 length is 14 residues. The germline V gene has CDR1 SGHRS and CDR2 YFSETQ. The V segment lost 4 bases and the J segment 4 bases; nucleotides outside the gene matches: 4. The DNA of the CDR3 is TGCGCCAGCAGCATCTCTAGCGGGGCAGATACGCAGTATTTT. Encoded protein: CASSISSGADTQYF.

This chain links TRBV6-5 with TRBJ1-1, with TRBD1 as a possible D gene (5 bases). The CDR3 runs to 14 residues. Germline CDR1 is MNHEY and CDR2 is SVGAGI. V was clipped by 4 bases and J by 2 bases, with 11 bases between them. CDR3: CASSSTVSNTEAFF. Written as DNA, the CDR3 is TGTGCCAGCAGTTCGACAGTGAGTAACACTGAAGCTTTCTTT.

This chain joins TRBV15 and TRBJ1-1, with a possible D match to TRBD1 (6 bases). The ends were cut back, 0 bases at V and 10 bases at J, with 18 bases in the middle. The CDR3 covers 15 residues. Germline CDR1 LNHNV, CDR2 YYDKDF (reference sequence). The CDR3 nucleotides are TGTGCCACCAGCAGAGATATTTCGGGGGCGCAACGAGCTTTCTTT. Its protein product is CATSRDISGAQRAFF.

This chain uses TRBV5-1 with TRBJ1-2; the D gene is possibly TRBD1 (5 bases). V lost 5 bases to trimming and J lost 0 bases, with 8 bases between them. The length of the CDR3 is 13 residues. CDR1 SGHRS and CDR2 YFSETQ come from the germline V gene. CDR3 coding DNA: TGCGCCAGCAGTAGGGACCCTAACTATGGCTACACCTTC. Protein sequence: CASSRDPNYGYTF.

The chain employs TRBV7-2 and TRBJ1-2; 12 bases line up with TRBD1. The CDR3 sequence is 16 residues long. With V trimmed by 2 bases and J by 4 bases, 5 bases remained unmatched. Germline V gene lookup returns CDR1 SGHTA and CDR2 FQGNSA. CDR3 sequence (DNA): TGTGCCAGCAGCTTACAGGGGACAGGGGGCAGCTATGGCTACACCTTC. As protein: CASSLQGTGGSYGYTF.

Many counts were recorded for this clone. J is TRBJ2-2 and V is TRBV5-4; the match to TRBD2 covers 10 bases. V lost 4 bases to trimming and J lost 6 bases; unmatched junction nucleotides: 15. This CDR3 region has 18 residues. Germline CDR1 is SGHNT and CDR2 is YYREEE (reference sequence). CDR3 in amino acids: CASSPEPISGGAAGELFF. Written as DNA, the CDR3 is TGTGCCAGCAGCCCAGAACCGATCAGCGGGGGGGCCGCCGGGGAGCTGTTTTTT.

This clone was observed a single time. In DNA form, the CDR3 reads TGTGCCAGCAGCACACAGGGCATGAACACTGAAGCTTTCTTT. Amino acids: CASSTQGMNTEAFF. The chain joins TRBV5-4 to TRBJ1-1, with D possibly TRBD1 on 6 matching bases. Trimming cost V 4 bases and J 0 bases, with 10 bases left between them. CDR3 length equals 14 residues. Germline CDR1 reads SGHNT; CDR2 reads YYREEE (reference sequence).

The genes are TRBV29-1 and TRBJ1-1, with 7 bases lining up with TRBD1. CDR1 SQVTM and CDR2 ANQGSEA come from the germline V gene. V was pared by 4 bases and J by 5 bases, with 10 bases of the junction left unmatched. The CDR3 is 14 residues long. The CDR3 nucleotides are TGCAGCGTTGTCCATTCGGGCAGGGGGACTGAAGCTTTCTTT. It codes for CSVVHSGRGTEAFF.